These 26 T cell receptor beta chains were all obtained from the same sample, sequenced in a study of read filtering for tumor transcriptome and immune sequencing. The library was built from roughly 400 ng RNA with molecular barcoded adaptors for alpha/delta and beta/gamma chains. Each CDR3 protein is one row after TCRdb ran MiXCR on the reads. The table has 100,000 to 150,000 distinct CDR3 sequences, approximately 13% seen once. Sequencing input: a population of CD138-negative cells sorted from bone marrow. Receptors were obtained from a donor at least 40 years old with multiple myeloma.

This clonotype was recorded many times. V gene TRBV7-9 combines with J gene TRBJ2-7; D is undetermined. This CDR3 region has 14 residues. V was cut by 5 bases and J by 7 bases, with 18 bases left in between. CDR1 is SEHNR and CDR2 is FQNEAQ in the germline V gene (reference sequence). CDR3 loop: CASSLLTMGEEQYF. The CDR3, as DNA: TGTGCCAGCAGCCTACTGACGATGGGTGAGGAGCAGTACTTC.

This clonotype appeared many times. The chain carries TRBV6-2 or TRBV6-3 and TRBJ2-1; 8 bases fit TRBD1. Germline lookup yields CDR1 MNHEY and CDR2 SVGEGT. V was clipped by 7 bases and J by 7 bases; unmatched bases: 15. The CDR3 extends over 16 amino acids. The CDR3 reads CASTTRLRGLGNEQFF. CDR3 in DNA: TGTGCCAGCACCACCAGACTCAGGGGGCTGGGGAATGAGCAGTTCTTC.

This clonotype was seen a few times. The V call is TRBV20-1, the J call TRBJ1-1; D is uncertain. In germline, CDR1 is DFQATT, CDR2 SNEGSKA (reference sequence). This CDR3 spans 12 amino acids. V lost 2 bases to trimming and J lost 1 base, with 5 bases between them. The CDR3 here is CSARQSNTEAFF. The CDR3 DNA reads TGCAGTGCTAGACAGTCGAACACTGAAGCTTTCTTT.

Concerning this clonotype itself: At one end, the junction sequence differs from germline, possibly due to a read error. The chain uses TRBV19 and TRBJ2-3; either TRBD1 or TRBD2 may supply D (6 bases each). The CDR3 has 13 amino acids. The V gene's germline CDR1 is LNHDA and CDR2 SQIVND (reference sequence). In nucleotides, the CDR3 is TGTGCCAGTAGTATCGGGGGCACAGGTACGCGGTATTTT. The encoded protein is CASSIGGTGTRYF.

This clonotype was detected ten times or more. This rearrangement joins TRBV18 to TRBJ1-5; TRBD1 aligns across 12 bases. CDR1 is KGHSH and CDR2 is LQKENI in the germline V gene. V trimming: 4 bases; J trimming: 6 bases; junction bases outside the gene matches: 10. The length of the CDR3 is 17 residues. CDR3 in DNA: TGTGCCAGCTCACTCCTCGGGGGACAGGGGGCTAGTCAGCCCCAGCATTTT. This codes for CASSLLGGQGASQPQHF.

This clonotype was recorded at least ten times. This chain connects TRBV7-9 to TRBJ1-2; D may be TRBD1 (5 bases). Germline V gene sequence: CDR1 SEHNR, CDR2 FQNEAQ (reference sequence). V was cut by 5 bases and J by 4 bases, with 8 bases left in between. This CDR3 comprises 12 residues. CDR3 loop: CASSPRGYGYTF. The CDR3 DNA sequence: TGTGCCAGCAGCCCAAGGGGCTATGGCTACACCTTC.

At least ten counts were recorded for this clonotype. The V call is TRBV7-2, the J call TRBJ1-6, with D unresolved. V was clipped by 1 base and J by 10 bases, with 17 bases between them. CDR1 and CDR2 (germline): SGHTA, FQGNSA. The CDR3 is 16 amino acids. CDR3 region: CASSLDSVFGYSPLHF. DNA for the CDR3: TGTGCCAGCAGCTTAGATTCGGTATTCGGGTACTCACCCCTCCACTTT.

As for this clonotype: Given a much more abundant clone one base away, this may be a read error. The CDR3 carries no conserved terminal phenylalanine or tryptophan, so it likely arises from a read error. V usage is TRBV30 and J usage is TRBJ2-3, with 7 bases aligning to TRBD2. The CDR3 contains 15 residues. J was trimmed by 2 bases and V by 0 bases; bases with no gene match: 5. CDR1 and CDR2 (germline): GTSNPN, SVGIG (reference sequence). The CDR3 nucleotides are TGTGCCTGGAGTGTAGAGGCGGGAGTCACAGATACGCAGTATTGT. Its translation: CAWSVEAGVTDTQYC.

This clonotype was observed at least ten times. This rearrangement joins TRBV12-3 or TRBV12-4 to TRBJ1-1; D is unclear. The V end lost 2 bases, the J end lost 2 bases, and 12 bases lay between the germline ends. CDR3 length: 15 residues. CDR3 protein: CASSLYAGGNTEAFF. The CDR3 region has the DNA TGTGCCAGCAGTTTATATGCTGGAGGCAACACTGAAGCTTTCTTT.

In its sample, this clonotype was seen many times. CDR3 sequence reads: CSVTAGTSYEQYF. The DNA for the CDR3 is TGCAGCGTAACAGCGGGAACTTCCTACGAGCAGTACTTC. The chain uses TRBV29-1 and TRBJ2-7; 7 bases are a match to TRBD2. The ends lost 6 bases at V and 1 base at J; junction bases unmatched: 6. CDR3 length: 13 amino acids. The germline gives CDR1 SQVTM, CDR2 ANQGSEA.

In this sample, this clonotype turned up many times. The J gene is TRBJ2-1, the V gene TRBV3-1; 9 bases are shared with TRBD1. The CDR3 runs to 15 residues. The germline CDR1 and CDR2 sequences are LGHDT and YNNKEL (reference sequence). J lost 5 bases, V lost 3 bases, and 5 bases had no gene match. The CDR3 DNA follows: TGTGCCAGCAGCCACGGGACAGGGCGCCACAATGAGCAGTTCTTC. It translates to CASSHGTGRHNEQFF.

The CDR3 region is CASSQRSPGQGYTEAFF. In DNA, the CDR3 is TGCGCCAGCAGCCAACGATCGCCGGGACAGGGGTACACTGAAGCTTTCTTT. The V and J genes are TRBV4-1 and TRBJ1-1, with 10 bases that match TRBD1. J lost 3 bases, V lost 2 bases, and 9 bases had no gene match. There are 17 residues in the CDR3. The germline V gene has CDR1 MGHRA and CDR2 YSYEKL.

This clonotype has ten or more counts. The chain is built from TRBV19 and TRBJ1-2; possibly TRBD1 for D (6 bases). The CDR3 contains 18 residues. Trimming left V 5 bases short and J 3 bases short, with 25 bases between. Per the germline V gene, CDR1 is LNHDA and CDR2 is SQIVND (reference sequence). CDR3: CASSSPRGPTGEDYGYTF. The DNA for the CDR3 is TGTGCCAGTAGTTCACCCAGGGGTCCTACCGGGGAAGACTATGGCTACACCTTC.

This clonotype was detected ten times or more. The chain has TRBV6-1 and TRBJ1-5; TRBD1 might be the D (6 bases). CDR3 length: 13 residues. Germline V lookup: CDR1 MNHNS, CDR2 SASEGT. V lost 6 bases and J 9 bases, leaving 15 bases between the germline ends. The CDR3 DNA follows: TGTGCCAGCAGCCCCCGGGGGCACATGCCCCAGCATTTT. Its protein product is CASSPRGHMPQHF.

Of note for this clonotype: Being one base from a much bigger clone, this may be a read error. The chain's CDR3 is CAWSAIAGDTYEQYF. The CDR3 region has the DNA TGTGCCTGGAGTGCCATAGCGGGGGATACCTACGAGCAGTACTTC. The chain combines TRBV30 with TRBJ2-7, with 9 bases identical to TRBD2. Germline CDR1 is GTSNPN and CDR2 is SVGIG (reference sequence). V gave up 1 base and J gave up 2 bases; unmatched junction bases: 6. This CDR3 region has 15 residues.

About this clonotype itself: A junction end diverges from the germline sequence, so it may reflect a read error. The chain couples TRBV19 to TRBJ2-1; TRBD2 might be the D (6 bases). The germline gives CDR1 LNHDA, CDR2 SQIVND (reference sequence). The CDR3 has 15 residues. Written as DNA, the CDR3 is TGTGCTAGTAGTCCTGGGGGGAACACCTACAATGAGCAGTTCTTC. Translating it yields CASSPGGNTYNEQFF.

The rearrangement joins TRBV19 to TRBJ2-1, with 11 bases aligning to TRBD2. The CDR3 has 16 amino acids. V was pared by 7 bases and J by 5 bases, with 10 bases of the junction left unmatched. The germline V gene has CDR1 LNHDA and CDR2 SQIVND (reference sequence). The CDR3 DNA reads TGTGCCAGTACCCAACCTCTACTAGCGGGGGACAATGAGCAGTTCTTC. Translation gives CASTQPLLAGDNEQFF.

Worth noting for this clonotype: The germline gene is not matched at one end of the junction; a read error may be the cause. The CDR3: CASSYSGGSYEQYF. CDR3 coding DNA: TGTGCCAGCAGCTACTCGGGGGGCTCCTACGAGCAGTACTTC. V gene TRBV6-2 or TRBV6-3 combines with J gene TRBJ2-7, with 7 nucleotides matching TRBD2. The CDR3 sequence is 14 residues long. CDR1 MNHEY and CDR2 SVGEGT come from the germline V gene.

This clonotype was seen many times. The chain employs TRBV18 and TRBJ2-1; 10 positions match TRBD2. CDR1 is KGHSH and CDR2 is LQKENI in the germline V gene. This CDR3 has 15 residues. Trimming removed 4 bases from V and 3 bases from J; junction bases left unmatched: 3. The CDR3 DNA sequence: TGTGCCAGCTCACTTCTAGCGGGAGTCTACAATGAGCAGTTCTTC. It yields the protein CASSLLAGVYNEQFF.

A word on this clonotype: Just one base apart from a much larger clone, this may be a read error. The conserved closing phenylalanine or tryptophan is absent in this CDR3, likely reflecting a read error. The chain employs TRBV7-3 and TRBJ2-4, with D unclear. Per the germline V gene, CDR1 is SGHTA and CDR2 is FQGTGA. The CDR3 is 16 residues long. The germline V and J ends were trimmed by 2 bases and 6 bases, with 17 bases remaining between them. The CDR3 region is CASSLYLGNGRNIQYV. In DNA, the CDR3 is TGTGCCAGCAGCTTATATTTAGGGAATGGCAGAAACATTCAGTACGTC.

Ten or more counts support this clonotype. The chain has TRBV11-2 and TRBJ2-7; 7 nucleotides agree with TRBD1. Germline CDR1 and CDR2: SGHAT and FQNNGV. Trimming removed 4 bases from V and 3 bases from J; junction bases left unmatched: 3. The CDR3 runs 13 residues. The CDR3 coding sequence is TGTGCCAGCAGCTATGGACAGGACTACGAGCAGTACTTC. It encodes CASSYGQDYEQYF.

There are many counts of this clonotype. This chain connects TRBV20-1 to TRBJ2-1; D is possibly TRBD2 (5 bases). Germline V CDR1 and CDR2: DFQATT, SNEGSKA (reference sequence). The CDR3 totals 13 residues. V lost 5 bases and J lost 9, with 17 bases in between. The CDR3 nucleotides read TGCAGTGCTCCCATTCGAGGGTGGGGTGAGCAGTTCTTC. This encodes CSAPIRGWGEQFF.

The DNA for the CDR3 is TGCAGTGCTAGAGATACAGGGGATGGCGGGGAGCTGTTTTTT. Translating gives CSARDTGDGGELFF. The chain has TRBV20-1 and TRBJ2-2; TRBD1 aligns across 7 bases. Unmatched junction bases numbered 5, after V lost 0 bases and J lost 7 bases. Germline V lookup: CDR1 DFQATT, CDR2 SNEGSKA (reference sequence). The length of the CDR3 is 14 residues.

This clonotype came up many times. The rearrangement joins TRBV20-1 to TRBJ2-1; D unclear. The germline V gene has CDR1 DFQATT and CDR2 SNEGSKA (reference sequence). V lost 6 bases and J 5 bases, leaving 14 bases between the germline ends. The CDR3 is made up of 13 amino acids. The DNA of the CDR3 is TGCAGTGCCGACCCCCCGTCGCACAATGAGCAGTTCTTC. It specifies CSADPPSHNEQFF.

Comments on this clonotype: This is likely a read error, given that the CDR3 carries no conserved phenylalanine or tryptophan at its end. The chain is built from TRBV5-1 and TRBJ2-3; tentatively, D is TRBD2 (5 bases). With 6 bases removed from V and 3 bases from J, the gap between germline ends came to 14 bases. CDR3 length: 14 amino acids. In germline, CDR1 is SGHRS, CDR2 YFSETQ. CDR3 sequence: CASNTEGVTDTQYI. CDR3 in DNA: TGCGCCAGCAATACTGAGGGCGTTACAGATACGCAGTATATT.

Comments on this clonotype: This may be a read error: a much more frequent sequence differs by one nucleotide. CDR3 nucleotide sequence: TGTGCCAGCAGCTTCGGGACTAGCGGGGAAGAGACCCAGTACTTC. This translates into CASSFGTSGEETQYF. The genes are TRBV7-9 and TRBJ2-5, with TRBD2 identical over 13 bases. J gave up 3 bases and V 3 bases, and 1 base lay outside the gene matches. The CDR3 runs 15 residues. CDR1 is SEHNR, CDR2 FQNEAQ, per germline (reference sequence).